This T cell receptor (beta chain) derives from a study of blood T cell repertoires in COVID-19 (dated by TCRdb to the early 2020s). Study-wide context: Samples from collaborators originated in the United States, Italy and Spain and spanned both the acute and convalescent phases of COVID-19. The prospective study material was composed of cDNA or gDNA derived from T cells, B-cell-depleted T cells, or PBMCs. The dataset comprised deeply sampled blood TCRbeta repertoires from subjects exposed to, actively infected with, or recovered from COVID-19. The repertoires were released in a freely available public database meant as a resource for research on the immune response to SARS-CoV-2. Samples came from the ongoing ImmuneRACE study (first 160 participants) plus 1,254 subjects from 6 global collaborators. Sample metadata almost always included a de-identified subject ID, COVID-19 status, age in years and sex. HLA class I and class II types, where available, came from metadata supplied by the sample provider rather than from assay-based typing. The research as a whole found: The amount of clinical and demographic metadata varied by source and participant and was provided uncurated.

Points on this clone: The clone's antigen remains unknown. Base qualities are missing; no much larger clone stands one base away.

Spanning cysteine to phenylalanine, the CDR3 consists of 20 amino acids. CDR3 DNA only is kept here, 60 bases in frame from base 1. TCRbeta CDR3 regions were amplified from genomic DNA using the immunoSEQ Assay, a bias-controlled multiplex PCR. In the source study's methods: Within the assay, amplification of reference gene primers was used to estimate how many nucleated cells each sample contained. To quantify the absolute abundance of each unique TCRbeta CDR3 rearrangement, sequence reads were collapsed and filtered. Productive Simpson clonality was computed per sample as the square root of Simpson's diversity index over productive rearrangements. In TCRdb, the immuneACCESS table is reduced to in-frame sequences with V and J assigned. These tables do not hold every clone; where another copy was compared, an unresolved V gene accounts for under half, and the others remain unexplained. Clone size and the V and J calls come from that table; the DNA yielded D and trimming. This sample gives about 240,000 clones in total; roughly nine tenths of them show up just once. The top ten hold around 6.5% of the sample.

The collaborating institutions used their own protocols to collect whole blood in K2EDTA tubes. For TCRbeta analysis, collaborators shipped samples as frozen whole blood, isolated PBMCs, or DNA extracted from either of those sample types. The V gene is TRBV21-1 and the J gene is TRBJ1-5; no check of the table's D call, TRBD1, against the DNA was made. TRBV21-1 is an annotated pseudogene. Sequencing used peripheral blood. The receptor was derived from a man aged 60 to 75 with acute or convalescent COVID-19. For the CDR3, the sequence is CASSKEVKGQGFLSNQPQHF. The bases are TGTGCCAGCAGCAAAGAGGTGAAGGGACAGGGGTTCTTGAGCAATCAGCCCCAGCATTTT.